Below, 8 T cell receptor beta chains from the same sample are listed, as sequenced in a study of vaccination and CD4 T cells after COVID-19. At the Johns Hopkins FTIC core, DNA taken from cultured CD4+ T cells was sequenced by way of the Oncomine TCR Beta short-read assay. Genomic DNA was taken out of cultured CD4+ T cells by extraction. Using its own MiXCR run on the PCR reads, TCRdb lists one record per CDR3 protein. The top ten clones hold about 15% of a sample with some 11,000 distinct CDR3 sequences, approximately 30% of them seen once. These receptors lack a known antigen. This sample's treatment: roughly ten-day PBMC culture with coronavirus spike peptide pools or control peptides (ViraFEST assay). CD4+ T lymphocytes from the unexposed donor were collected before the COVID-19 pandemic (2011-2018). The specimen was CD4+ T cells from blood, cultured in vitro. The origin of the receptors is a human donor in good health.

The chain joins TRBV12-3 or TRBV12-4 to TRBJ1-2; D uncertain. The CDR3 consists of 12 residues. Trimming shortened V by 7 bases and J by 7 bases, and 13 bases separated the two germline ends. In nucleotides, the CDR3 is TGTGCCAGCAACTCGGCATTCGGTGGCTACACCTTC. This gives the protein CASNSAFGGYTF.

The chain is built from TRBV29-1 and TRBJ1-2; a weak D match, TRBD1 (5 bases). The V gene lost 2 bases and the J gene lost 2 bases, with 15 bases spanning the gap. The CDR3 length is 15 residues. CDR1 is SQVTM, CDR2 ANQGSEA, per germline. The CDR3 coding sequence is TGCAGCGTTGAATTGGGGGGATCGGGAAACTATGGCTACACCTTC. This sequence encodes CSVELGGSGNYGYTF.

In this sample, this clonotype turned up a few times. V usage is TRBV7-2 and J usage is TRBJ2-7; D possibly corresponds to TRBD2 (7 bases). Per germline, CDR1 SGHTA and CDR2 FQGNSA. Trimming took 0 bases from V and 4 from J, leaving 13 bases between them. This CDR3 comprises 15 residues. The CDR3 coding sequence is TGTGCCAGCAGCTTAGCGCGGGGGCTCCCATACGAGCAGTACTTC. Amino acids: CASSLARGLPYEQYF.

This clonotype turned up a few times. V gene TRBV7-9 combines with J gene TRBJ1-2; D not certain. The CDR3 contains 14 residues. Trimming took off 0 bases at V and 8 bases at J, with 13 bases between the two ends. CDR1 SEHNR and CDR2 FQNEAQ come from the germline V gene (reference sequence). The CDR3 here is CASSLAEASRGYTF. The CDR3 DNA is TGTGCCAGCAGCTTAGCGGAGGCCTCCCGGGGCTACACCTTC.

The V and J genes are TRBV2 and TRBJ2-3; 9 nucleotides agree with TRBD2. The trim removed 7 bases at V and 14 bases at J, leaving 10 bases unmatched. The CDR3 is 12 amino acids. The germline gives CDR1 SNHLY, CDR2 FYNNEI. CDR3 bases: TGTGCCAGCATTGCGGGAGGGCCCTCATGGTATTTT. Translated, it gives CASIAGGPSWYF.

The rearrangement joins TRBV11-2 to TRBJ1-2, with 11 bases identical to TRBD1. Losses at the gene ends were 1 base for V and 4 bases for J; bases not matched to a gene: 8. There are 17 residues in the CDR3. The germline V gene encodes CDR1 SGHAT and CDR2 FQNNGV. The CDR3 here is CASSLAPRTGGIYGYTF. In DNA form, the CDR3 reads TGTGCCAGCAGCTTAGCCCCCCGGACAGGGGGCATCTATGGCTACACCTTC.

The chain links TRBV7-3 to TRBJ2-3, with D unclear. Germline V gene lookup returns CDR1 SGHTA and CDR2 FQGTGA. This CDR3 has 16 amino acids. Trimming took 0 bases from V and 2 from J, leaving 12 bases between them. The CDR3 loop is CASSLTPGRYTDTQYF. For the CDR3, the DNA is TGTGCCAGCAGCTTAACCCCCGGCCGATACACAGATACGCAGTATTTT.

This clonotype was counted a few times. This chain uses TRBV2 with TRBJ2-7; D is unresolved. Per germline, CDR1 SNHLY and CDR2 FYNNEI. This CDR3 comprises 12 residues. Trimming cost V 7 bases and J 7 bases, with 14 bases left between them. The DNA of the CDR3 is TGTGCCAGCAACCCTCAACCTGCGGAGCAGTACTTC. Translation gives CASNPQPAEQYF. Filled out from reference TRBV2 and TRBJ2-7, the complete variable domain reads EPEVTQTPSHQVTQMGQEVILRCVPISNHLYFYWYRQILGQKVEFLVSFYNNEISEKSEIFDDQFSVERPDGSNFTLKIRSTKLEDSAMYFCASNPQPAEQYFGPGTRLTVT.